Presented here are 22 T cell receptor beta chains from one specimen sequenced in a study of OX40 agonist ivuxolimab in advanced cancers. Sequencing was performed with immunoSEQ multiplex PCR; in TCRdb, only in-frame clones are kept and a portion is missing. This table has tens of thousands of clones, approximately 92% appearing once. The sequenced sample was CD4+ or CD8+ T cells sorted from blood, obtained in a trial of the OX40 agonist ivuxolimab. The receptors here all came from an adult with an advanced solid tumor such as melanoma, head and neck, liver or kidney cancer.

The rearrangement uses TRBV27 and TRBJ2-3; D perhaps matches TRBD1 (6 bases). Germline loops: CDR1 MNHEY, CDR2 SMNVEV (reference sequence). The V end was cut by 6 bases, the J end by 0 bases, with 16 bases between. The CDR3 loop spans 16 amino acids. The CDR3, as DNA: TGTGCCAGCAGCTACCGTCGCCAGGGGAGCACAGATACGCAGTATTTT. Its protein product is CASSYRRQGSTDTQYF.

This chain joins TRBV5-5 and TRBJ1-5, with D possibly TRBD1 on 6 matching bases. The CDR3 totals 14 residues. Germline V gives CDR1 SGHKS, CDR2 YYEKEE (reference sequence). The ends were cut back, 1 base at V and 9 bases at J, with 14 bases in the middle. This CDR3 reads CASSLMARGGPQHF. In nucleotides, the CDR3 is TGTGCCAGCAGCTTGATGGCCAGGGGAGGGCCCCAGCATTTT.

The CDR3 protein is CASSQERTGGGSPLHF. The CDR3 region has the DNA TGTGCCAGCAGTCAAGAGAGGACAGGCGGCGGTTCACCCCTCCACTTT. V is TRBV27 and J is TRBJ1-6; 7 bases are a match to TRBD1. Germline V gene data show CDR1 as MNHEY and CDR2 as SMNVEV (reference sequence). Germline trimming cut 5 bases from V and 9 bases from J; bases unmatched to any gene: 13. This CDR3 has 16 amino acids.

The chain employs TRBV7-2 and TRBJ1-3; D not certain. The CDR3 is 14 residues long. Trimming took off 7 bases at V and 2 bases at J, with 12 bases between the two ends. From germline, CDR1 is SGHTA and CDR2 FQGNSA. The CDR3 here is CASTAIETGNTIYF. In nucleotides, the CDR3 is TGTGCCAGCACCGCTATAGAGACTGGAAACACCATATATTTT. Variable domain in full (rest from reference TRBV7-2 and TRBJ1-3): GAGVSQSPSNKVTEKGKDVELRCDPISGHTALYWYRQSLGQGLEFLIYFQGNSAPDKSGLPSDRFSAERTGGSVSTLTIQRTQQEDSAVYLCASTAIETGNTIYFGEGSWLTVV.

V is TRBV28 and J is TRBJ1-6; D not certain. The CDR3 contains 12 residues. Trimming shortened V by 6 bases and J by 8 bases, and 8 bases separated the two germline ends. Germline values: CDR1 MDHEN, CDR2 SYDVKM. The CDR3 nucleotides read TGTGCCAGCAGCCGGAGAGATTCACCCCTCCACTTT. Translation: CASSRRDSPLHF.

The gene calls are TRBV6-5 and TRBJ1-5, with 7 bases fitting TRBD1. Germline CDR1 is MNHEY and CDR2 is SVGAGI. The V and J ends lost 3 bases and 6 bases, in that order; junction bases with no gene match: 2. The CDR3 loop spans 13 amino acids. The CDR3 protein is CASSYQGGQPQHF. In DNA form, the CDR3 reads TGTGCCAGCAGTTATCAGGGGGGTCAGCCCCAGCATTTT.

V gene TRBV5-5 combines with J gene TRBJ2-7; D is tentatively TRBD1 or TRBD2 (5 bases each). CDR3 length: 16 amino acids. The V end lost 4 bases, the J end lost 0 bases, and 17 bases lay between the germline ends. Germline V gene lookup returns CDR1 SGHKS and CDR2 YYEKEE (reference sequence). The CDR3 DNA follows: TGTGCCAGCAGCACCGGGACGGAGTTGATCTCCTACGAGCAGTACTTC. Translated: CASSTGTELISYEQYF. Full variable domain (missing parts from reference TRBV5-5 and TRBJ2-7): DAGVTQSPTHLIKTRGQQVTLRCSPISGHKSVSWYQQVLGQGPQFIFQYYEKEERGRGNFPDRFSARQFPNYSSELNVNALLLGDSALYLCASSTGTELISYEQYFGPGTRLTVT.

The chain uses TRBV4-2 and TRBJ2-1, with 7 bases lining up with TRBD2. The CDR3 runs 18 residues. Germline trimming cut 2 bases from V and 0 bases from J; bases unmatched to any gene: 10. Germline V gene data show CDR1 as LGHNA and CDR2 as YNFKEQ. The chain's CDR3 is CASSQNILGGSSYNEQFF. The CDR3 nucleotides read TGTGCCAGCAGCCAAAATATCCTGGGGGGGAGCTCCTACAATGAGCAGTTCTTC.

This sequence joins TRBV5-1 and TRBJ2-1; 10 positions agree with TRBD2. CDR3 length: 14 amino acids. CDR1 SGHRS and CDR2 YFSETQ come from the germline V gene. V gave up 7 bases and J gave up 7 bases; unmatched junction bases: 8. CDR3 in DNA: TGCGCCAGCCGTAGTTCTAGCGGGAGTAATGAGCAGTTCTTC. It is translated as CASRSSSGSNEQFF.

This chain uses TRBV7-3 with TRBJ2-3, with 10 bases aligning to TRBD2. In germline, CDR1 is SGHTA, CDR2 FQGTGA. Trimming cost V 1 base and J 1 base; bases outside gene matches: 11. This CDR3 contains 19 residues. The CDR3 DNA is TGTGCCAGCAGCTTAATAGACCCGCGGAGCGGGAGGGGCACAGATACGCAGTATTTT. Protein sequence: CASSLIDPRSGRGTDTQYF.

The genes are TRBV4-1 and TRBJ2-1; 7 bases match TRBD2. CDR3 length: 12 amino acids. Germline CDR1 MGHRA, CDR2 YSYEKL. The trim removed 3 bases at V and 9 bases at J, leaving 2 bases unmatched. The DNA for the CDR3 is TGCGCCAGCAGCCATGGGGAGGGTGAGCAGTTCTTC. Encoded protein: CASSHGEGEQFF.

The gene calls are TRBV11-2 and TRBJ2-5; 7 nucleotides line up with TRBD1. CDR3 length equals 13 residues. Trimming took 4 bases from V and 5 from J; bases not matched to a gene: 4. Per the germline V gene, CDR1 is SGHAT and CDR2 is FQNNGV. CDR3 sequence reads: CASSSLTGETQYF. CDR3 DNA: TGTGCCAGCAGCTCCCTGACAGGGGAGACCCAGTACTTC.

V usage is TRBV7-9 and J usage is TRBJ1-1, with a weak D call TRBD1 (6 bases). V lost 5 bases, J lost 3 bases, and 13 bases lay in between. CDR1 and CDR2 (germline): SEHNR, FQNEAQ (reference sequence). This CDR3 spans 14 amino acids. CDR3 sequence reads: CASSAYYRDTEAFF. In nucleotides, the CDR3 is TGTGCCAGCAGCGCCTACTACAGGGACACTGAAGCTTTCTTT. The full variable domain, rest sourced from reference TRBV7-9 and TRBJ1-1, is DTGVSQNPRHKITKRGQNVTFRCDPISEHNRLYWYRQTLGQGPEFLTYFQNEAQLEKSRLLSDRFSAERPKGSFSTLEIQRTEQGDSAMYLCASSAYYRDTEAFFGQGTRLTVV.

The sample holds a few counts of this clone. This rearrangement joins TRBV18 to TRBJ2-7; D could derive from TRBD1 or TRBD2 (5 bases each). The CDR3 extends over 14 amino acids. V was pared by 4 bases and J by 3 bases, with 13 bases between. Germline lookup yields CDR1 KGHSH and CDR2 LQKENI. The CDR3 is CASSRAGTLYEQYF. CDR3 DNA sequence: TGTGCCAGCTCACGTGCCGGGACCCTCTACGAGCAGTACTTC.

This clone was seen a handful of times. CDR3 in DNA: TGTGCCAGCAGCTTAGGGACTAGCGGGGAGACCCAGTACTTC. Protein: CASSLGTSGETQYF. V is TRBV7-2 and J is TRBJ2-5, with 11 nucleotides matching TRBD2. CDR3 length equals 14 residues. The V gene's germline CDR1 is SGHTA and CDR2 FQGNSA. V was pared by 1 base and J by 5 bases, with 0 bases of the junction left unmatched.

The chain couples TRBV18 to TRBJ2-3; 7 bases fit TRBD1. J was trimmed by 0 bases and V by 1 base; bases with no gene match: 1. Germline V gene lookup returns CDR1 KGHSH and CDR2 LQKENI. The CDR3 consists of 15 residues. This chain's CDR3 is CASSPQQGSTDTQYF. The DNA for the CDR3 is TGTGCCAGCTCACCACAACAGGGGAGCACAGATACGCAGTATTTT. The whole variable domain, remainder taken from reference TRBV18 and TRBJ2-3, is NAGVMQNPRHLVRRRGQEARLRCSPMKGHSHVYWYRQLPEEGLKFMVYLQKENIIDESGMPKERFSAEFPKEGPSILRIQQVVRGDSAAYFCASSPQQGSTDTQYFGPGTRLTVL.

The rearrangement links TRBV19 to TRBJ1-5, with 11 bases lining up with TRBD1. With 9 bases clipped from V and 0 bases from J, the junction kept 13 bases outside the gene matches. The CDR3 runs to 18 residues. Germline lookup yields CDR1 LNHDA and CDR2 SQIVND (reference sequence). CDR3 loop: CASRSRDRGFYSNQPQHF. The CDR3 bases are TGTGCCAGCCGGTCCCGGGACAGGGGGTTTTATAGCAATCAGCCCCAGCATTTT.

In this sample, this clone turned up once. This chain connects TRBV6-5 to TRBJ2-7; weak D call: TRBD2 (5 bases). The CDR3 covers 14 residues. V was cut by 6 bases and J by 5 bases, with 17 bases left in between. CDR1 is MNHEY and CDR2 is SVGAGI in the germline V gene. Here the CDR3 reads CASRPTNTRDEQYF. CDR3 bases: TGTGCCAGCAGACCGACTAACACGCGCGACGAGCAGTACTTC.

The J gene is TRBJ1-5, the V gene TRBV19; D is uncertain. There are 14 residues in the CDR3. V shed 3 bases and J shed 7 bases, with 13 bases lying between them. CDR1 LNHDA and CDR2 SQIVND come from the germline V gene (reference sequence). The CDR3 sequence: CASSMGWESQPQHF. The DNA for the CDR3 is TGTGCCAGTAGTATGGGGTGGGAAAGCCAGCCCCAGCATTTT.

The chain combines TRBV4-1 with TRBJ1-5; D unresolved. The germline V and J ends were trimmed by 2 bases and 2 bases, with 10 bases remaining between them. The CDR3 loop spans 15 amino acids. Germline loops: CDR1 MGHRA, CDR2 YSYEKL. The CDR3 region is CASSQSGGRNQPQHF. The CDR3 DNA sequence: TGCGCCAGCAGCCAATCTGGTGGGCGCAATCAGCCCCAGCATTTT.

The chain couples TRBV2 to TRBJ2-3, with 9 bases identical to TRBD1. Germline assignment: CDR1 SNHLY and CDR2 FYNNEI. The trim removed 6 bases at V and 4 bases at J, leaving 5 bases unmatched. CDR3 length: 14 amino acids. DNA of the CDR3: TGTGCCAGCAGGACAGGGGGGAGTTCAGATACGCAGTATTTT. It yields the protein CASRTGGSSDTQYF.

This clone was seen once. The genes are TRBV18 and TRBJ2-3, with 9 bases matching TRBD2. V lost 3 bases to trimming and J lost 0 bases; unmatched junction nucleotides: 1. Germline-derived CDR1 and CDR2 are KGHSH and LQKENI. The CDR3 covers 15 residues. CDR3: CASSPLAGSTDTQYF. The CDR3 bases are TGTGCCAGCTCACCGCTAGCGGGGAGCACAGATACGCAGTATTTT.